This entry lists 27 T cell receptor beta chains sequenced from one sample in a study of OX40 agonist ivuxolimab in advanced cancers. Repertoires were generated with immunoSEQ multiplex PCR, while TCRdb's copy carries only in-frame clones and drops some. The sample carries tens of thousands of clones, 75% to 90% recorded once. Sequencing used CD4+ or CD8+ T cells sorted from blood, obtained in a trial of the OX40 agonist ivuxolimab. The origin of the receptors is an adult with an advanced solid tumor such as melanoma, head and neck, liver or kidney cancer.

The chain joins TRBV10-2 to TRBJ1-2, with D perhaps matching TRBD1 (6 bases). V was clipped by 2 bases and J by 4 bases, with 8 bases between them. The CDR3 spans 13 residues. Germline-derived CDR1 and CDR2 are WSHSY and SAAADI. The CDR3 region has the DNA TGCGCCAGCAGTGAGGCGACAGGCTATGGCTACACCTTC. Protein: CASSEATGYGYTF.

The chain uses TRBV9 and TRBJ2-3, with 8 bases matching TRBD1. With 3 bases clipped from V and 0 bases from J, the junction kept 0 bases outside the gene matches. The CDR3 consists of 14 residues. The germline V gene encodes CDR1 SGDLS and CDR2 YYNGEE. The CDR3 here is CASSGQGSTDTQYF. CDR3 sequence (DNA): TGTGCCAGCAGCGGACAGGGGAGCACAGATACGCAGTATTTT.

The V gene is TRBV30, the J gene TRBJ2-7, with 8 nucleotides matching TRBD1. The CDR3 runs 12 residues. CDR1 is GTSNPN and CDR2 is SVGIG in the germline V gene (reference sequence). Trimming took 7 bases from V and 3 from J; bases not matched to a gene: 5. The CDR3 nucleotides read TGTGCCTCACAAGACAGGGGCTACGAGCAGTACTTC. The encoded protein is CASQDRGYEQYF.

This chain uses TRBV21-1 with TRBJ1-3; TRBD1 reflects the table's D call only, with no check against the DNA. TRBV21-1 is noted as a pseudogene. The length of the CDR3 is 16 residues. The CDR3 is CASSKMDRGSGNTIYF. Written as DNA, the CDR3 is TGTGCCAGCAGCAAAATGGACAGGGGCTCTGGAAACACCATATATTTT.

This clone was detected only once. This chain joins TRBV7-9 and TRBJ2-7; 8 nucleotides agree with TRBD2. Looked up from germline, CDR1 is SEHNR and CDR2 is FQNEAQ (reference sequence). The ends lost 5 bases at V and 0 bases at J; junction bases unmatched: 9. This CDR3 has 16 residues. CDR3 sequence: CASSRRAREVSYEQYF. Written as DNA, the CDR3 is TGTGCCAGCAGCCGCCGTGCGCGGGAGGTCTCCTACGAGCAGTACTTC.

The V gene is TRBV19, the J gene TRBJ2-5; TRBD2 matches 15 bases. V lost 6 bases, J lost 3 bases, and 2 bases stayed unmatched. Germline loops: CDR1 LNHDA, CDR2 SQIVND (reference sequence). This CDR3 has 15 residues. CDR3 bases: TGTGCCAGTAGGGGACTAGCGGGGGGTGAAGAGACCCAGTACTTC. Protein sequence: CASRGLAGGEETQYF.

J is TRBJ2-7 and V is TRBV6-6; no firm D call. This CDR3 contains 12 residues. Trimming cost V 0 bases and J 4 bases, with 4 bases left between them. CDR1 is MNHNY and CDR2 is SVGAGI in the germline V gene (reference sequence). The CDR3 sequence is CASSYSRYEQYF. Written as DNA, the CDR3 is TGTGCCAGCAGTTACTCGAGATACGAGCAGTACTTC.

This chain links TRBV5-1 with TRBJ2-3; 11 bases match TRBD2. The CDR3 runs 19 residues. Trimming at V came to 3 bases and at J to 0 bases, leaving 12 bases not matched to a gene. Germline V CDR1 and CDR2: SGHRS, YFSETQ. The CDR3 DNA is TGCGCCAGCAGCTGGCGGGGACTAGCGGATAAAACTAGCACAGATACGCAGTATTTT. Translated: CASSWRGLADKTSTDTQYF.

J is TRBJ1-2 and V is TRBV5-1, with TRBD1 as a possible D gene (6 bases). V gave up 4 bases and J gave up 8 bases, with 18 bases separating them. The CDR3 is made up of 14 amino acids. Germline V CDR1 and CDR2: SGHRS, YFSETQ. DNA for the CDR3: TGCGCCAGCAGCCCGAACGCAGGGGAGGGCGGCTACACCTTC. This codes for CASSPNAGEGGYTF.

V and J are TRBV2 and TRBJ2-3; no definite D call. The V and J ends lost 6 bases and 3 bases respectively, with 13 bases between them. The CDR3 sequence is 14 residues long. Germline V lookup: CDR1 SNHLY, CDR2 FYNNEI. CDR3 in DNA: TGTGCCAGCAGGCCGGGTCTTCTGACAGATACGCAGTATTTT. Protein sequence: CASRPGLLTDTQYF.

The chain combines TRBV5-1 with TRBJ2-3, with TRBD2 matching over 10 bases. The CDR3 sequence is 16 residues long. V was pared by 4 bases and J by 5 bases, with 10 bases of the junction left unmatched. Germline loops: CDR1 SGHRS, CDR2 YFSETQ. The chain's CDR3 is CASSPDLAGVQDTQYF. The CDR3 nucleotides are TGCGCCAGCAGCCCGGACCTAGCGGGAGTTCAAGATACGCAGTATTTT.

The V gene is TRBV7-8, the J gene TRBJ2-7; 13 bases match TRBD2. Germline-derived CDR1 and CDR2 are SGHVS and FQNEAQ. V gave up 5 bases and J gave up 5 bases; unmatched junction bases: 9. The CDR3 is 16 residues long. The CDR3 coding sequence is TGTGCCAGCAGCCGGGGGGGACTAGCGGGACTAGACGAGCAGTACTTC. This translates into CASSRGGLAGLDEQYF. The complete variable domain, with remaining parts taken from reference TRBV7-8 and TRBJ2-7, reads GAGVSQSPRYKVAKRGQDVALRCDPISGHVSLFWYQQALGQGPEFLTYFQNEAQLDKSGLPSDRFFAERPEGSVSTLKIQRTQQEDSAVYLCASSRGGLAGLDEQYFGPGTRLTVT.

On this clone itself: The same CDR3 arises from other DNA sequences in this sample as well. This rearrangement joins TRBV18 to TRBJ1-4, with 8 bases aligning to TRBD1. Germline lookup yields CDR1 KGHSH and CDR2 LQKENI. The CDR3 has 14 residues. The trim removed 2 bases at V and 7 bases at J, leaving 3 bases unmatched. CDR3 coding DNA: TGTGCCAGCTCACCAGGACAGGGAGGTGAAAAACTGTTTTTT. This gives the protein CASSPGQGGEKLFF.

CDR3: CASSLLAGDYEQYF. The DNA for the CDR3 is TGTGCCAGCAGCTTACTAGCGGGAGACTACGAGCAGTACTTC. The chain employs TRBV7-9 and TRBJ2-7, with 10 nucleotides matching TRBD2. CDR3 length: 14 residues. V trimming: 2 bases; J trimming: 3 bases; junction bases outside the gene matches: 1. In germline, CDR1 is SEHNR, CDR2 FQNEAQ (reference sequence).

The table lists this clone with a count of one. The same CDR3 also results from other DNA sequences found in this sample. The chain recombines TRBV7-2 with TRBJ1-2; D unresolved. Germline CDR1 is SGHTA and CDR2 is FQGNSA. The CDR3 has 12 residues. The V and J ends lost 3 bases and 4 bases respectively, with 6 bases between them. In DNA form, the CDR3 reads TGTGCCAGCAGCTTGGTTAGCTATGGCTACACCTTC. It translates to CASSLVSYGYTF.

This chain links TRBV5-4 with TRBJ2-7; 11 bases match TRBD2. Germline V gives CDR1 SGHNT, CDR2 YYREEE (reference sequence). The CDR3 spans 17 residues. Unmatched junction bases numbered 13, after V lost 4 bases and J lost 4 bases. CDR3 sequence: CASSGAVVSGRVYEQYF. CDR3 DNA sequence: TGTGCCAGCAGCGGCGCCGTGGTTAGCGGGAGGGTATACGAGCAGTACTTC.

The CDR3 region is CASSLAGTGNNEQFF. In DNA form, the CDR3 reads TGTGCCAGCAGCTTGGCCGGGACCGGGAACAATGAGCAGTTCTTC. The rearrangement links TRBV5-5 to TRBJ2-1, with D possibly called TRBD1 or TRBD2 (5 bases each). The V end lost 0 bases, the J end lost 5 bases, and 12 bases lay between the germline ends. This CDR3 has 15 residues. The germline V gene encodes CDR1 SGHKS and CDR2 YYEKEE (reference sequence).

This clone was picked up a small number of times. The CDR3 bases are TGTGCCAGCAGGTTGGGGACGGCACATCAGCCCCAGCATTTT. Amino acids: CASRLGTAHQPQHF. The rearrangement joins TRBV28 to TRBJ1-5; a possible D gene is TRBD1 (5 bases). Trimming shortened V by 6 bases and J by 5 bases, and 14 bases separated the two germline ends. This CDR3 is built from 14 residues. Germline-derived CDR1 and CDR2 are MDHEN and SYDVKM. Variable domain in full (rest from reference TRBV28 and TRBJ1-5): DVKVTQSSRYLVKRTGEKVFLECVQDMDHENMFWYRQDPGLGLRLIYFSYDVKMKEKGDIPEGYSVSREKKERFSLILESASTNQTSMYLCASRLGTAHQPQHFGDGTRLSIL.

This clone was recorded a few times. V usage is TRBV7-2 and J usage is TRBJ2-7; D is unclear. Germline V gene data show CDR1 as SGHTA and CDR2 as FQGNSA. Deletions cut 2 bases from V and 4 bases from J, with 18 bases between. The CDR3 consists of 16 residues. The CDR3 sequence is CASSLSGIGRSYEQYF. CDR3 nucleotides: TGTGCCAGCAGCTTATCTGGGATCGGGCGGAGTTACGAGCAGTACTTC.

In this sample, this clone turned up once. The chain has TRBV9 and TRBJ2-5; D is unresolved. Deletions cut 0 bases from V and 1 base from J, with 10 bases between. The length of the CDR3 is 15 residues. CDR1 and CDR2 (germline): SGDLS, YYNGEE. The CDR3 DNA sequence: TGTGCCAGCAGCGTAGACCCGAACCCCCAAGAGACCCAGTACTTC. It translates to CASSVDPNPQETQYF.

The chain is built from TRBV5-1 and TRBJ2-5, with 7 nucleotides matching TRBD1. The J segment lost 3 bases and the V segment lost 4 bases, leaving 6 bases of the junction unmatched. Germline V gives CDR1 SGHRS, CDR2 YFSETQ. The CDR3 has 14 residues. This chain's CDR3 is CASSQGGAEETQYF. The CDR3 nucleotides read TGCGCCAGCAGCCAAGGGGGCGCGGAAGAGACCCAGTACTTC.

The CDR3 DNA sequence: TGTGCCAGCAGGGAGCTAGCGGGTAGGGCCGGGGAGCTGTTTTTT. It yields the protein CASRELAGRAGELFF. The chain is built from TRBV2 and TRBJ2-2, with 8 bases lining up with TRBD2. The CDR3 extends over 15 amino acids. Trimming at V came to 6 bases and at J to 6 bases, leaving 9 bases not matched to a gene. The germline CDR1 and CDR2 sequences are SNHLY and FYNNEI.

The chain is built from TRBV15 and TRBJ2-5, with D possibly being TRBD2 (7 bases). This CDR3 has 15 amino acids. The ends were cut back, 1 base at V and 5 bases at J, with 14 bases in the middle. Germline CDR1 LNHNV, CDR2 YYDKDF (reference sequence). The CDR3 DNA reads TGTGCCACCAGCAGAGGGGAGGGCCAGGGGGAGACCCAGTACTTC. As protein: CATSRGEGQGETQYF.

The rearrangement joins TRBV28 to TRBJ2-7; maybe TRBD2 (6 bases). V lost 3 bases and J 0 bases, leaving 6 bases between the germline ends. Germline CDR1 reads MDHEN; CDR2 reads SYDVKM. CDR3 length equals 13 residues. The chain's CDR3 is CASSFGSSYEQYF. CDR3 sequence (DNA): TGTGCCAGCAGTTTCGGGAGCTCCTACGAGCAGTACTTC.

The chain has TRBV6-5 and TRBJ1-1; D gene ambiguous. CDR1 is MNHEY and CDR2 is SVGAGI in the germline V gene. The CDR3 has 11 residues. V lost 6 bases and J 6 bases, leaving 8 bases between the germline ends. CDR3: CASRSWAEAFF. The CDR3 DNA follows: TGTGCCAGCAGGTCATGGGCTGAAGCTTTCTTT.

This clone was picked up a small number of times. The CDR3 nucleotides are TGCAGCGTTGAAAACGGGCAGAACACTGAAGCTTTCTTT. Residues: CSVENGQNTEAFF. The rearrangement joins TRBV29-1 to TRBJ1-1; no clear D. Germline V gives CDR1 SQVTM, CDR2 ANQGSEA. Trimming took off 2 bases at V and 1 base at J, with 8 bases between the two ends. CDR3 size: 13 residues.

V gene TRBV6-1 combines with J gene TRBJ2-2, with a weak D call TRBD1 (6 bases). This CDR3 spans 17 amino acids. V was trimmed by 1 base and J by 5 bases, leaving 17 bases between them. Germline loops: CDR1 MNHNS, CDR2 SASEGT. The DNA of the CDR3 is TGTGCCAGCAGTGAAGTGGGCCCAGGGGTAAAGACCGGGGAGCTGTTTTTT. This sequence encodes CASSEVGPGVKTGELFF.